The clone carrying this T cell receptor (beta chain) has ten or more counts. What it recognizes is unknown. PBMC-derived CD4+ and CD8+ T cells were sorted. Germline CDR1 reads LNHDA; CDR2 reads SQIVND (reference sequence). V dropped 5 bases and J dropped 2 bases, with 15 bases sitting between them. The CDR3 spans 15 residues. The authors extracted RNA and reverse transcribed it into cDNA as the sequencing template. The data were produced by immunoSEQ multiplex PCR, yet TCRdb's version contains in-frame clones alone and is incomplete. The data contain more than 90,000 clones, roughly 69% of them seen just once; the ten biggest clones take up 2.8%. This sample is drawn from a study of CD8+ T cells in alopecia areata. General study points: Scalp data also include sequences from resident alphabeta T cells of normal skin. Compared with normal scalp, lesional scalp had higher clonality and more expanded CD8+ clones. With patients, TCR sharing proved less clear than in mice, a difference possibly related to HLA.

Sequencing used CD4+ T cells sorted from blood. J is TRBJ2-5 and V is TRBV19; D is unresolved. This TCR was sampled from a human donor in good health. This CDR3 is CASSPRSASQETQYF. CDR3 DNA: TGTGCCAGTAGTCCTCGCAGCGCCTCGCAAGAGACCCAGTACTTC.